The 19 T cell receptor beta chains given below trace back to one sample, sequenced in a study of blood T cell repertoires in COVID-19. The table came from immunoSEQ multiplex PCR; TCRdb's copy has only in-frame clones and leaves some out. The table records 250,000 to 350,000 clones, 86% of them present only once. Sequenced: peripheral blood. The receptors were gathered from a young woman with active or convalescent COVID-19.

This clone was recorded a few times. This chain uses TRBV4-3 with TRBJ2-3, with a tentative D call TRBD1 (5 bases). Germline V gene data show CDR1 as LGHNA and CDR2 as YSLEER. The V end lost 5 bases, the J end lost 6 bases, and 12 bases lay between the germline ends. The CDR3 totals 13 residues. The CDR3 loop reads CASSYQGSDTQYF. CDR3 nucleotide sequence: TGCGCCAGCAGCTACCAGGGCTCCGATACGCAGTATTTT.

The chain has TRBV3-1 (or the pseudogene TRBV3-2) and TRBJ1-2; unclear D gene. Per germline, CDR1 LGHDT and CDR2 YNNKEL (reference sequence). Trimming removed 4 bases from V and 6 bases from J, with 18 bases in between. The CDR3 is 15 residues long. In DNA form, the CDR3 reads TGTGCCAGCAGCCCGCTCGGTTGGTTTGTAGATGGCTACACCTTC. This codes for CASSPLGWFVDGYTF.

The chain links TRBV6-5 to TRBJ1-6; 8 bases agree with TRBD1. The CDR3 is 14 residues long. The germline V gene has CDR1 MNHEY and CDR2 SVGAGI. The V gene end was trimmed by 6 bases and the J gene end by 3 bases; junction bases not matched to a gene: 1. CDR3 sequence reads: CASRTGDYNSPLHF. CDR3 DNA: TGTGCCAGCAGGACAGGGGACTATAATTCACCCCTCCACTTT.

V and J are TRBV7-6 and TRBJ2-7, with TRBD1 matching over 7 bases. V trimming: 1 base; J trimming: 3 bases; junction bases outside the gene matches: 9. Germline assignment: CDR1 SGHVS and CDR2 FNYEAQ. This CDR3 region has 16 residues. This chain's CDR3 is CASSLDPNRDSYEQYF. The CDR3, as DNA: TGTGCCAGCAGCTTAGATCCAAACCGGGACAGCTACGAGCAGTACTTC.

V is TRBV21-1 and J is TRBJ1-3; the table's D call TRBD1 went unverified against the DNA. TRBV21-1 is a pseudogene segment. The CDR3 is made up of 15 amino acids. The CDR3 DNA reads TGTGCCAGCAGCAAAGGCAGGGCGGTTGGAAACACCATATATTTT. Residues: CASSKGRAVGNTIYF.

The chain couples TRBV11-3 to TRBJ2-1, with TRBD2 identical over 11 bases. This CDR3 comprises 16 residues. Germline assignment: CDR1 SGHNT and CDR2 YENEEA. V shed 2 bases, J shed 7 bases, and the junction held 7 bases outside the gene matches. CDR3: CASSLRSSGGSNEQFF. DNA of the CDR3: TGTGCCAGCAGCTTAAGGTCTAGCGGGGGGTCTAATGAGCAGTTCTTC.

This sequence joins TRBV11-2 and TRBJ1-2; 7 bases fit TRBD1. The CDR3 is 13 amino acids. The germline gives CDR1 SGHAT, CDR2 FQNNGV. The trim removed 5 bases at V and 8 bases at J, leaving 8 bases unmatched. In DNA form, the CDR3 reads TGTGCCAGCAGCCGCGAGGGGGCTATCGGCTACACCTTC. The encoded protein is CASSREGAIGYTF.

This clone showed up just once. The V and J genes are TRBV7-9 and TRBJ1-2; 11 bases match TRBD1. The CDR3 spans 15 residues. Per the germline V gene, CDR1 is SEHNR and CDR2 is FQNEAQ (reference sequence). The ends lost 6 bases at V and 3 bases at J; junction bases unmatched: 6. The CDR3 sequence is CASRSTGQGDYGYTF. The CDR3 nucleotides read TGTGCCAGCAGATCAACGGGACAGGGGGACTATGGCTACACCTTC.

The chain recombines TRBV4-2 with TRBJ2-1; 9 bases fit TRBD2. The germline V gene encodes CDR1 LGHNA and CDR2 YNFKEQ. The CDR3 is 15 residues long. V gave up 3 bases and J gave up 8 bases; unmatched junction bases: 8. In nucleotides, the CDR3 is TGTGCCAGCAGCCAGGGCGCGGGGGGGGGCTATGAGCAGTTCTTC. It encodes CASSQGAGGGYEQFF.

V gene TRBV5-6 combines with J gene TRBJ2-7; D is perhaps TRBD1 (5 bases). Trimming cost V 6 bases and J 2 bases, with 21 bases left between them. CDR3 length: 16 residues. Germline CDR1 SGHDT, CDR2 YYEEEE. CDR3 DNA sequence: TGTGCCAGCAACACTCCGACCCAGCAGGGCACCTACGAGCAGTACTTC. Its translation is CASNTPTQQGTYEQYF.

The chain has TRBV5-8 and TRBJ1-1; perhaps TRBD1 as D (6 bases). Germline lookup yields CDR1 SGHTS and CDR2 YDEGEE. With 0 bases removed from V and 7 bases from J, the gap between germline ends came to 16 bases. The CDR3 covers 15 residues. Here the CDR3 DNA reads TGTGCCAGCAGCTTGGGGGGGCAGGGGAGATATGAAGCTTTCTTT. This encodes CASSLGGQGRYEAFF.

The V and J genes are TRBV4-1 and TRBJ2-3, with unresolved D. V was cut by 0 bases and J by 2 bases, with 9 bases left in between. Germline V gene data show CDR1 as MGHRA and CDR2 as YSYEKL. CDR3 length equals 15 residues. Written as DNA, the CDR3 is TGCGCCAGCAGCCAAGAAGGCGGAACCACAGATACGCAGTATTTT. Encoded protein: CASSQEGGTTDTQYF.

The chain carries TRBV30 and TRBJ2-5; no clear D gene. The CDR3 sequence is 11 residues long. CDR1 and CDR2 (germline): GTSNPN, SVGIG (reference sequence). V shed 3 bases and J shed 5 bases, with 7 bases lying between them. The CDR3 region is CAWRRKETQYF. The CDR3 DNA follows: TGTGCCTGGAGGAGGAAGGAGACCCAGTACTTC.

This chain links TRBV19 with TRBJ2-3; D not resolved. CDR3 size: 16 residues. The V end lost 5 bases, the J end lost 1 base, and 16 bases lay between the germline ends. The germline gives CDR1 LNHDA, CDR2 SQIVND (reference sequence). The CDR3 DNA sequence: TGTGCCAGTAGTCCACTCCCGGGTTCCCGCACAGATACGCAGTATTTT. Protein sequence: CASSPLPGSRTDTQYF. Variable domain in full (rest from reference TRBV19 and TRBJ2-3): DGGITQSPKYLFRKEGQNVTLSCEQNLNHDAMYWYRQDPGQGLRLIYYSQIVNDFQKGDIAEGYSVSREKKESFPLTVTSAQKNPTAFYLCASSPLPGSRTDTQYFGPGTRLTVL.

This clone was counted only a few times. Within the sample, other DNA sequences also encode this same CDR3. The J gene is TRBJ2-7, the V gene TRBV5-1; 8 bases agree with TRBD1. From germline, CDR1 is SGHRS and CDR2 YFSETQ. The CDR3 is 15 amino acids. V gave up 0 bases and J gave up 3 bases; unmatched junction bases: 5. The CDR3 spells CASSLVSGGFYEQYF. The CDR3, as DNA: TGCGCCAGCAGCTTGGTGTCAGGGGGCTTCTACGAGCAGTACTTC.

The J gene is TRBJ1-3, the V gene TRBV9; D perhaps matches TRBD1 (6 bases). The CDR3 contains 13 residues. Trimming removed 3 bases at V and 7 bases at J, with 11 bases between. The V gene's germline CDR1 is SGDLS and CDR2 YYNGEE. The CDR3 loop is CASSAQGSNTIYF. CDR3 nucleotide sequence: TGTGCCAGCAGCGCCCAGGGGTCGAACACCATATATTTT. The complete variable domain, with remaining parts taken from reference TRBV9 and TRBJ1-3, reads DSGVTQTPKHLITATGQRVTLRCSPRSGDLSVYWYQQSLDQGLQFLIQYYNGEERAKGNILERFSAQQFPDLHSELNLSSLELGDSALYFCASSAQGSNTIYFGEGSWLTVV.

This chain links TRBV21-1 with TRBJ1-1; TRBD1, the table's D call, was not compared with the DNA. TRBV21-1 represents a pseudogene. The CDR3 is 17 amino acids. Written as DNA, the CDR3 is TGTGCCAGCAGCAAACAGGGTCCTCAGGCCCCGGACACTGAAGCTTTCTTT. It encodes CASSKQGPQAPDTEAFF.

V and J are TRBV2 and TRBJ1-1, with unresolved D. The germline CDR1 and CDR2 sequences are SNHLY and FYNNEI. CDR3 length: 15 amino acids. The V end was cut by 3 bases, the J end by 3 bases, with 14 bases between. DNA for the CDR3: TGTGCCAGCAGTGACGGACTTCCCGTCGACACTGAAGCTTTCTTT. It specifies CASSDGLPVDTEAFF. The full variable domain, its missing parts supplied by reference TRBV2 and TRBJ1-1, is EPEVTQTPSHQVTQMGQEVILRCVPISNHLYFYWYRQILGQKVEFLVSFYNNEISEKSEIFDDQFSVERPDGSNFTLKIRSTKLEDSAMYFCASSDGLPVDTEAFFGQGTRLTVV.

The CDR3 here is CASSLAMEESSYNSPLHF. The DNA for the CDR3 is TGTGCCAGCAGCTTGGCCATGGAGGAGAGCTCCTATAATTCACCCCTCCACTTT. The J gene is TRBJ1-6, the V gene TRBV5-5, with D uncertain. From germline, CDR1 is SGHKS and CDR2 YYEKEE (reference sequence). The CDR3 has 18 amino acids. The ends were cut back, 0 bases at V and 0 bases at J, with 13 bases in the middle.